One and the same sample provided the 32 T cell receptor beta chains below, sequenced in a study of human thymus T cells. The method was immunoSEQ multiplex PCR; TCRdb's version includes in-frame clones alone and lacks a portion of them. The data contain 78,000 or so clones, 90% to 98% of them singletons. Resections were taken during corrective heart surgery, and the thymus tissue came from these. Material: thymus tissue. The receptors stem from a boy under three years old with a congenital heart defect but otherwise immunologically healthy.

The CDR3, as DNA: TGTGCCAGCAGTGGAGACAGGGGAAGCCCCTATAATTCACCCCTCCACTTT. This sequence encodes CASSGDRGSPYNSPLHF. V and J are TRBV2 and TRBJ1-6, with 8 bases aligning to TRBD1. Germline V CDR1 and CDR2: SNHLY, FYNNEI. The CDR3 extends over 17 amino acids. The V and J ends lost 4 bases and 2 bases, in that order; junction bases with no gene match: 7.

V usage is TRBV11-2 and J usage is TRBJ1-3; no clear D gene. In germline, CDR1 is SGHAT, CDR2 FQNNGV. The V end lost 5 bases, the J end lost 0 bases, and 5 bases lay between the germline ends. This CDR3 spans 13 amino acids. The CDR3 DNA sequence: TGTGCCAGCAGCCCTAGCTCTGGAAACACCATATATTTT. Translating it yields CASSPSSGNTIYF. Drawing the rest from reference TRBV11-2 and TRBJ1-3, the complete variable domain is EAGVAQSPRYKIIEKRQSVAFWCNPISGHATLYWYQQILGQGPKLLIQFQNNGVVDDSQLPKDRFSAERLKGVDSTLKIQPAKLEDSAVYLCASSPSSGNTIYFGEGSWLTVV.

The chain combines TRBV7-9 with TRBJ2-7; a weak D match, TRBD2 (5 bases). V lost 1 base and J 5 bases, leaving 9 bases between the germline ends. There are 13 residues in the CDR3. Germline CDR1 reads SEHNR; CDR2 reads FQNEAQ (reference sequence). The CDR3 sequence is CASSLVSGHEQYF. CDR3 sequence (DNA): TGTGCCAGCAGCTTAGTCAGCGGCCACGAGCAGTACTTC.

The chain is built from TRBV5-8 and TRBJ2-5; no clear D. CDR3 length equals 13 residues. Trimming removed 0 bases from V and 3 bases from J, with 6 bases in between. CDR1 is SGHTS, CDR2 YDEGEE, per germline. CDR3 bases: TGTGCCAGCAGCTTGGAAGGGAAAGAGACCCAGTACTTC. Its translation: CASSLEGKETQYF.

V is TRBV14 and J is TRBJ2-3; weak D call: TRBD2 (6 bases). Trimming removed 4 bases from V and 7 bases from J, with 21 bases in between. The germline V gene encodes CDR1 SGHDN and CDR2 FVKESK. The CDR3 is 16 amino acids. CDR3 in DNA: TGTGCCAGCAGCCTAAACAAAATAGCGGCGAGACATACGCAGTATTTT. This gives the protein CASSLNKIAARHTQYF.

The J gene is TRBJ1-1, the V gene TRBV7-9; D is uncertain. Germline V gene data show CDR1 as SEHNR and CDR2 as FQNEAQ (reference sequence). V was cut by 1 base and J by 1 base, with 10 bases left in between. The CDR3 has 15 residues. Here the CDR3 reads CASSLVSRENTEAFF. The CDR3 DNA sequence: TGTGCCAGCAGCTTAGTATCAAGGGAGAACACTGAAGCTTTCTTT.

The chain uses TRBV15 and TRBJ2-3, with 9 bases lining up with TRBD2. J lost 3 bases, V lost 1 base, and 8 bases had no gene match. CDR3 length equals 17 residues. Germline V gene data show CDR1 as LNHNV and CDR2 as YYDKDF (reference sequence). CDR3 bases: TGTGCCACCAGCAGAGGGCTAGCGGGGAGGGTGACAGATACGCAGTATTTT. Protein product: CATSRGLAGRVTDTQYF.

J is TRBJ2-7 and V is TRBV27; 7 positions agree with TRBD2. V was pared by 5 bases and J by 3 bases, with 10 bases of the junction left unmatched. CDR3 length: 15 residues. Looked up from germline, CDR1 is MNHEY and CDR2 is SMNVEV (reference sequence). The CDR3 spells CASSQRLAPFYEQYF. In DNA, the CDR3 is TGTGCCAGCAGTCAAAGACTAGCTCCTTTCTACGAGCAGTACTTC.

The rearrangement uses TRBV4-1 and TRBJ2-3, with 15 bases matching TRBD2. V lost 2 bases and J lost 7; bases outside the gene matches: 19. The CDR3 loop spans 21 amino acids. CDR1 MGHRA and CDR2 YSYEKL come from the germline V gene. CDR3 amino acids: CASSQNQDGLAGGRSTHTQYF. The CDR3 DNA reads TGCGCCAGCAGCCAAAACCAAGACGGACTAGCGGGGGGGAGGAGTACACATACGCAGTATTTT.

J is TRBJ2-3 and V is TRBV28, with 7 bases identical to TRBD2. J lost 1 base, V lost 0 bases, and 7 bases had no gene match. In germline, CDR1 is MDHEN, CDR2 SYDVKM. This CDR3 region has 17 residues. The CDR3: CASSLCLAEERTDTQYF. The CDR3 nucleotides read TGTGCCAGCAGTTTATGTCTAGCGGAGGAACGCACAGATACGCAGTATTTT.

The chain combines TRBV23-1 with TRBJ2-2; D is tentatively TRBD1 or TRBD2 (7 bases each). TRBV23-1 has ORF status, its function being uncertain. The CDR3 spans 17 residues. The V gene lost 0 bases and the J gene lost 5 bases, with 16 bases spanning the gap. Here the CDR3 DNA reads TGCGCCAGCAGTCAATCGGTCCGGCAGGGGGGGACCGGGGAGCTGTTTTTT. This codes for CASSQSVRQGGTGELFF.

The chain has TRBV11-2 and TRBJ2-1, with 9 bases identical to TRBD2. With 1 base clipped from V and 6 bases from J, the junction kept 10 bases outside the gene matches. The CDR3 has 17 amino acids. Germline values: CDR1 SGHAT, CDR2 FQNNGV. The CDR3 spells CASSLASREGPANEQFF. The CDR3 nucleotides are TGTGCCAGCAGCTTAGCTTCGCGGGAGGGTCCCGCCAATGAGCAGTTCTTC.

The chain joins TRBV18 to TRBJ2-1; 10 bases are shared with TRBD2. The V segment lost 4 bases and the J segment 0 bases; nucleotides outside the gene matches: 9. From germline, CDR1 is KGHSH and CDR2 LQKENI. The CDR3 totals 18 residues. The CDR3 region has the DNA TGTGCCAGCTCACGGCTAGCGGGGGCTCAGAGCTCCTACAATGAGCAGTTCTTC. This gives the protein CASSRLAGAQSSYNEQFF.

CDR3 protein: CASSLGQLNQPQHF. DNA of the CDR3: TGTGCCAGCAGCTTGGGTCAGTTAAATCAGCCCCAGCATTTT. This chain connects TRBV5-5 to TRBJ1-5; D gene uncertain. The CDR3 totals 14 residues. V gave up 0 bases and J gave up 4 bases, with 8 bases separating them. From germline, CDR1 is SGHKS and CDR2 YYEKEE (reference sequence).

This chain joins TRBV14 and TRBJ2-7; possible D gene TRBD2, 6 bases. The CDR3 runs to 13 residues. The germline V gene encodes CDR1 SGHDN and CDR2 FVKESK. The V gene lost 3 bases and the J gene lost 7 bases, with 13 bases spanning the gap. The CDR3 nucleotides read TGTGCCAGCAGCCATGGTTGGGGGGAAGAGCAGTACTTC. Translated, it gives CASSHGWGEEQYF.

V is TRBV25-1 and J is TRBJ1-2; weak D call: TRBD1 (5 bases). In germline, CDR1 is MGHDK, CDR2 SYGVNS. Trimming removed 2 bases from V and 6 bases from J, with 16 bases in between. The CDR3 sequence is 15 residues long. The CDR3 DNA reads TGTGCCAGCAGTGAAGGGCTCGGCAGGGTCGATGGCTACACCTTC. Its protein is CASSEGLGRVDGYTF.

The V gene is TRBV7-2, the J gene TRBJ2-7; TRBD2 matches 11 bases. Germline assignment: CDR1 SGHTA and CDR2 FQGNSA. The CDR3 contains 13 residues. Unmatched junction bases numbered 3, after V lost 5 bases and J lost 6 bases. The CDR3 DNA follows: TGTGCCAGCAGCCCAGGACTAGCGGGCGAGCAGTACTTC. It translates to CASSPGLAGEQYF. The whole variable domain, filled in from reference TRBV7-2 and TRBJ2-7, reads GAGVSQSPSNKVTEKGKDVELRCDPISGHTALYWYRQSLGQGLEFLIYFQGNSAPDKSGLPSDRFSAERTGGSVSTLTIQRTQQEDSAVYLCASSPGLAGEQYFGPGTRLTVT.

The chain employs TRBV5-5 and TRBJ2-5, with unresolved D. The length of the CDR3 is 14 residues. Germline-derived CDR1 and CDR2 are SGHKS and YYEKEE (reference sequence). Trimming took 4 bases from V and 1 from J, leaving 11 bases between them. The CDR3 region is CASSQGIPQETQYF. DNA of the CDR3: TGTGCCAGCAGCCAAGGCATTCCCCAAGAGACCCAGTACTTC.

The rearrangement links TRBV7-2 to TRBJ2-5, with 9 nucleotides matching TRBD2. The V gene end was trimmed by 4 bases and the J gene end by 4 bases; junction bases not matched to a gene: 10. The germline CDR1 and CDR2 sequences are SGHTA and FQGNSA. There are 16 residues in the CDR3. CDR3: CASSSPGLAGTETQYF. As DNA, the CDR3 is TGTGCCAGCAGCTCGCCGGGACTAGCCGGTACAGAGACCCAGTACTTC. Together with reference TRBV7-2 and TRBJ2-5, the CDR3 gives the full variable domain: GAGVSQSPSNKVTEKGKDVELRCDPISGHTALYWYRQSLGQGLEFLIYFQGNSAPDKSGLPSDRFSAERTGGSVSTLTIQRTQQEDSAVYLCASSSPGLAGTETQYFGPGTRLLVL.

The gene calls are TRBV7-6 and TRBJ2-5; D may be TRBD2 (6 bases). Between the trimmed V and J ends, which lost 2 bases and 7 bases, there was a span of 26 bases. The germline CDR1 and CDR2 sequences are SGHVS and FNYEAQ. CDR3 size: 18 residues. This chain's CDR3 is CASSLKRQVGRGEWTQYF. Written as DNA, the CDR3 is TGTGCCAGCAGCTTAAAGCGTCAGGTGGGGCGGGGAGAATGGACCCAGTACTTC.

The J gene is TRBJ2-7, the V gene TRBV19, with 8 bases lining up with TRBD1. Germline lookup yields CDR1 LNHDA and CDR2 SQIVND (reference sequence). CDR3 size: 12 residues. J was trimmed by 6 bases and V by 4 bases; bases with no gene match: 2. This CDR3 is CASSNQGAEQYF. The CDR3 coding sequence is TGTGCCAGTAGTAACCAGGGGGCCGAGCAGTACTTC.

This chain joins TRBV4-1 and TRBJ2-3; TRBD2 might be the D (5 bases). The germline gives CDR1 MGHRA, CDR2 YSYEKL. The CDR3 loop spans 16 amino acids. Trimming shortened V by 0 bases and J by 3 bases, and 13 bases separated the two germline ends. DNA for the CDR3: TGCGCCAGCAGCCAAGAAGTGGGCCGGGGAACAGATACGCAGTATTTT. Protein: CASSQEVGRGTDTQYF.

CDR3 coding DNA: TGTGCCAGCAGTGATGACAGAGGGCGGGGCTACACCTTC. Translation: CASSDDRGRGYTF. The chain joins TRBV6-1 to TRBJ1-2; D perhaps matches TRBD1 (5 bases). CDR1 and CDR2 from the germline V gene are MNHNS and SASEGT. The CDR3 loop spans 13 amino acids. Trimming cost V 3 bases and J 8 bases, with 13 bases left between them.

The J gene is TRBJ2-1, the V gene TRBV29-1; D not certain. V shed 3 bases and J shed 10 bases, with 10 bases lying between them. CDR1 and CDR2 from the germline V gene are SQVTM and ANQGSEA. This CDR3 has 11 residues. In DNA form, the CDR3 reads TGCAGCGTTGAGTCCTCTTCGGAGCAGTTCTTC. Its protein is CSVESSSEQFF.

The chain carries TRBV30 and TRBJ2-7; the match to TRBD1 covers 8 bases. Germline CDR1 and CDR2: GTSNPN and SVGIG (reference sequence). The junction had 19 bases not matched to a gene; V was cut back by 0 bases and J by 6 bases. The CDR3 runs to 18 residues. In DNA form, the CDR3 reads TGTGCCTGGAGTGTCGACCTGAAGCCGGGACAGGACCCGACCGAGCAGTACTTC. Its protein product is CAWSVDLKPGQDPTEQYF.

The chain combines TRBV6-5 with TRBJ2-1; TRBD1 matches at 12 bases. J gave up 12 bases and V 2 bases, and 11 bases lay outside the gene matches. The CDR3 runs to 16 residues. Germline V gives CDR1 MNHEY, CDR2 SVGAGI. The DNA of the CDR3 is TGTGCCAGCAGTTACCTACCGGGACAGGGGGCGGAGGGGCAGTTCTTC. Amino acid sequence: CASSYLPGQGAEGQFF.

The CDR3 sequence is CAWRVGIKGLRDTQYF. The DNA of the CDR3 is TGTGCCTGGAGGGTGGGGATAAAAGGGCTTAGAGATACGCAGTATTTT. The chain is built from TRBV30 and TRBJ2-3; D is unclear. The CDR3 runs 16 residues. V lost 3 bases to trimming and J lost 5 bases, with 21 bases between them. Germline CDR1 and CDR2: GTSNPN and SVGIG (reference sequence).

The chain links TRBV28 to TRBJ2-7; perhaps TRBD2 as D (5 bases). The CDR3 sequence is 16 residues long. Germline V gene data show CDR1 as MDHEN and CDR2 as SYDVKM. The V end was cut by 6 bases, the J end by 2 bases, with 20 bases between. DNA of the CDR3: TGTGCCAGCAGACCCCGTTGGGGAGCCAAGGCCTACGAGCAGTACTTC. Translating it yields CASRPRWGAKAYEQYF.

The chain joins TRBV27 to TRBJ1-2; 10 bases map to TRBD1. CDR1 is MNHEY and CDR2 is SMNVEV in the germline V gene (reference sequence). J was trimmed by 4 bases and V by 1 base; bases with no gene match: 15. The CDR3 runs 19 residues. The CDR3 reads CASSLLTHSGQGNIYGYTF. As DNA, the CDR3 is TGTGCCAGCAGTTTATTGACCCACTCGGGACAGGGGAACATCTATGGCTACACCTTC.

The CDR3 is CASSLRQGAYEQYF. The CDR3 DNA is TGCGCCAGCAGCCTACGACAGGGAGCTTACGAGCAGTACTTC. The J gene is TRBJ2-7, the V gene TRBV5-1, with 7 bases aligning to TRBD1. The CDR3 is made up of 14 amino acids. From germline, CDR1 is SGHRS and CDR2 YFSETQ. J gave up 4 bases and V 4 bases, and 8 bases lay outside the gene matches.

V gene TRBV14 combines with J gene TRBJ2-6; 9 positions agree with TRBD1. Germline CDR1 reads SGHDN; CDR2 reads FVKESK. The CDR3 has 18 residues. Trimming cost V 4 bases and J 5 bases; bases outside gene matches: 12. Here the CDR3 reads CASSPTGTGLSRANVLTF. The CDR3 DNA follows: TGTGCCAGCAGCCCAACCGGGACAGGGTTATCCAGGGCCAACGTCCTGACTTTC.

J is TRBJ2-3 and V is TRBV7-8; D unclear. V lost 0 bases and J 7 bases, leaving 23 bases between the germline ends. CDR3 length: 18 amino acids. Per germline, CDR1 SGHVS and CDR2 FQNEAQ. CDR3 sequence reads: CASSLAWFRTDSQYTQYF. CDR3 nucleotide sequence: TGTGCCAGCAGCTTAGCGTGGTTTAGGACCGACTCTCAGTATACGCAGTATTTT.